Reported below is one T cell receptor beta chain. The CDR3 loop spans 16 amino acids. With 1 base clipped from V and 4 bases from J, the junction kept 5 bases outside the gene matches. CDR1 and CDR2 (germline): PRHDT, FYEKMQ (reference sequence). This entry belongs to a study of cytomegalovirus exposure and HLA in healthy donors. With 60 Vbeta and 13 Jbeta primers, the PCR was carried out. The assay was immunoSEQ multiplex PCR, and TCRdb's table has in-frame clones only and misses some. Its table lists about 170,000 clones. The TCR comes from a woman under 30 in good health and CMV-seropositive. The sample was PBMCs. The chain has TRBV13 and TRBJ1-3; 9 nucleotides agree with TRBD1. The CDR3 sequence: CASSLEGTGTGNTIYF. DNA for the CDR3: TGTGCCAGCAGCTTAGAAGGGACAGGGACCGGAAACACCATATATTTT.